These 16 T cell receptor beta chains originate from one sample sequenced in a study of blood T cell repertoires in COVID-19. Method: immunoSEQ multiplex PCR; TCRdb's copy keeps in-frame clones and lacks some. The sample carries 300,000 to 400,000 clones, roughly 90% recorded once. Sequencing was performed on peripheral blood. Receptor source: a woman aged 70-85 years with COVID-19, enrolled during active disease.

V and J are TRBV7-6 and TRBJ1-1; TRBD1 might be the D (5 bases). Trimming removed 1 base at V and 3 bases at J, with 12 bases between. The CDR3 is made up of 15 amino acids. CDR1 SGHVS and CDR2 FNYEAQ come from the germline V gene. CDR3: CASSLGQNTYTEAFF. DNA of the CDR3: TGTGCCAGCAGCTTAGGACAGAATACTTACACTGAAGCTTTCTTT.

V is TRBV12-3 or TRBV12-4 and J is TRBJ1-1, with 9 bases matching TRBD1. The CDR3 runs to 13 residues. Trimming at V came to 7 bases and at J to 9 bases, leaving 9 bases not matched to a gene. Here the CDR3 DNA reads TGTGCCAGCATCCTAGTGGGGACAGGGAAAGCTTTCTTT. It translates to CASILVGTGKAFF.

The V gene is TRBV6-2 or TRBV6-3, the J gene TRBJ2-3; 13 nucleotides agree with TRBD2. Germline lookup yields CDR1 MNHEY and CDR2 SVGEGT. The V and J ends lost 4 bases and 9 bases, in that order; junction bases with no gene match: 7. This CDR3 comprises 15 residues. The CDR3 reads CASSSTSGGADTQYF. The CDR3, as DNA: TGTGCCAGCAGTTCAACTAGCGGGGGGGCCGACACGCAGTATTTT.

V is TRBV11-3 and J is TRBJ2-5; 16 nucleotides align to TRBD2. The CDR3 length is 17 residues. V lost 5 bases and J lost 3; bases outside the gene matches: 6. The germline CDR1 and CDR2 sequences are SGHNT and YENEEA. The CDR3 nucleotides read TGTGCCAGCAGCGCCGGGACTAGCGGGGGGGCGGAAGAGACCCAGTACTTC. Protein sequence: CASSAGTSGGAEETQYF.

This chain connects TRBV10-3 to TRBJ2-1, with D possibly TRBD1 on 6 matching bases. The germline V gene encodes CDR1 ENHRY and CDR2 SYGVKD. This CDR3 comprises 16 residues. Trimming shortened V by 0 bases and J by 4 bases, and 13 bases separated the two germline ends. CDR3 loop: CAISESRGTRYNEQFF. The CDR3 nucleotides are TGTGCCATCAGTGAGTCAAGGGGGACACGGTACAATGAGCAGTTCTTC.

The rearrangement uses TRBV28 and TRBJ1-3; tentative D call: TRBD1 (6 bases). The germline gives CDR1 MDHEN, CDR2 SYDVKM. Trimming cost V 6 bases and J 4 bases, with 25 bases left between them. CDR3 length equals 18 residues. CDR3 coding DNA: TGTGCCAGCAGCGGGGGCGGGGGATTGGGGAATAGCGGAAACACCATATATTTT. Its translation is CASSGGGGLGNSGNTIYF.

The rearrangement joins TRBV6-2 or TRBV6-3 to TRBJ1-2; tentative D call: TRBD1 (5 bases). The V end lost 0 bases, the J end lost 0 bases, and 11 bases lay between the germline ends. The length of the CDR3 is 16 residues. CDR1 and CDR2 (germline): MNHEY, SVGEGT. CDR3 in amino acids: CASSYSKQAANYGYTF. CDR3 in DNA: TGTGCCAGCAGTTACTCGAAACAGGCGGCTAACTATGGCTACACCTTC.

V gene TRBV11-2 combines with J gene TRBJ1-2; D gene uncertain. V shed 4 bases and J shed 3 bases, with 12 bases lying between them. CDR1 is SGHAT and CDR2 is FQNNGV in the germline V gene. This CDR3 has 14 residues. The CDR3: CASSSPGSHYGYTF. The CDR3 DNA reads as TGTGCCAGCAGCTCCCCCGGGAGCCACTATGGCTACACCTTC.

The chain's CDR3 is CASSLATGSGNTIYF. In DNA, the CDR3 is TGCGCCAGCAGCTTGGCAACAGGGTCTGGAAACACCATATATTTT. This rearrangement joins TRBV5-1 to TRBJ1-3; possible D gene TRBD1, 6 bases. Germline V gene data show CDR1 as SGHRS and CDR2 as YFSETQ. Trimming shortened V by 0 bases and J by 1 base, and 8 bases separated the two germline ends. The CDR3 contains 15 residues.

The chain joins TRBV4-2 to TRBJ2-2; 8 positions match TRBD2. The trim removed 1 base at V and 5 bases at J, leaving 6 bases unmatched. CDR3 size: 16 residues. CDR1 and CDR2 from the germline V gene are LGHNA and YNFKEQ. The CDR3 loop is CASSQVGSGVTGELFF. For the CDR3, the DNA is TGTGCCAGCAGCCAAGTGGGTAGCGGGGTAACCGGGGAGCTGTTTTTT.

The CDR3 loop reads CSVEPREAGELFF. CDR3 sequence (DNA): TGCAGCGTTGAACCGCGGGAGGCCGGGGAGCTGTTTTTT. This chain uses TRBV29-1 with TRBJ2-2, with TRBD2 identical over 8 bases. Germline V gene lookup returns CDR1 SQVTM and CDR2 ANQGSEA. This CDR3 has 13 residues. Losses at the gene ends were 2 bases for V and 6 bases for J; bases not matched to a gene: 2.

A single count supports this clone. This chain joins TRBV2 and TRBJ1-5; TRBD1 might be the D (5 bases). Germline V gene data show CDR1 as SNHLY and CDR2 as FYNNEI. This CDR3 has 13 amino acids. Deletions cut 7 bases from V and 4 bases from J, with 11 bases between. As DNA, the CDR3 is TGTGCCAGCATCTGGGACTTAAATCAGCCCCAGCATTTT. Translating it yields CASIWDLNQPQHF.

V gene TRBV11-3 combines with J gene TRBJ1-1; D gene uncertain. Trimming left V 3 bases short and J 1 base short, with 12 bases between. The CDR3 has 15 amino acids. The V gene's germline CDR1 is SGHNT and CDR2 YENEEA. CDR3 sequence: CASSLGSIQNTEAFF. CDR3 in DNA: TGTGCCAGCAGCTTGGGGAGCATACAGAACACTGAAGCTTTCTTT.

This clone appeared a few times. This rearrangement joins TRBV19 to TRBJ1-6; a possible D gene is TRBD1 (6 bases). This CDR3 comprises 14 residues. V gave up 4 bases and J gave up 5 bases, with 9 bases separating them. Germline CDR1 reads LNHDA; CDR2 reads SQIVND (reference sequence). This CDR3 reads CASSTRQDNSPLHF. The CDR3 DNA reads as TGTGCCAGTAGTACCAGACAGGATAATTCACCCCTCCACTTT.

V and J are TRBV12-3 or TRBV12-4 and TRBJ1-2; D is ambiguous. The CDR3 is 12 residues long. V was shortened by 6 bases and J by 0 bases, with 5 bases between the two germline ends. The CDR3 DNA sequence: TGTGCCAGCAGCCCTACTAACTATGGCTACACCTTC. Translation gives CASSPTNYGYTF.

The chain carries TRBV5-1 and TRBJ2-7, with 13 bases aligning to TRBD2. Trimming took 0 bases from V and 3 from J; bases not matched to a gene: 3. Germline V lookup: CDR1 SGHRS, CDR2 YFSETQ. There are 16 residues in the CDR3. CDR3 nucleotide sequence: TGCGCCAGCAGCTTGGAACTAGCGGGGGGGCTCTACGAGCAGTACTTC. Protein product: CASSLELAGGLYEQYF.